This entry describes one TCR beta chain. Its antigen is unknown. The data are from a study of CD8 T cells in ankylosing spondylitis. TCRdb independently ran MiXCR on the 5' RACE reads; one entry per CDR3 protein. Among about 250,000 distinct CDR3 sequences, roughly a quarter were seen once, and the ten largest hold roughly 0.67%. Germline CDR1 reads SGHKS; CDR2 reads YYEKEE (reference sequence). The V gene lost 0 bases and the J gene lost 3 bases, with 6 bases spanning the gap. The CDR3 is 13 residues long. Findings and limits, study-wide: Significant enrichment of disease-linked clones was reportedly seen in matched ankylosing spondylitis synovial fluid. Made up of 7 to 9 highly homologous variants, a TCR beta motif appeared characteristic of ankylosing spondylitis blood.

This clonotype was sampled from a male donor with ankylosing spondylitis or in good health (not recorded which). The sample consisted of blood, either unsorted or a sorted T cell fraction (not recorded which). The chain combines TRBV5-5 with TRBJ1-2, with D hard to call. The CDR3 loop is CASSLELDYGYTF. Written as DNA, the CDR3 is TGTGCCAGCAGCTTGGAATTGGACTATGGCTACACCTTC.